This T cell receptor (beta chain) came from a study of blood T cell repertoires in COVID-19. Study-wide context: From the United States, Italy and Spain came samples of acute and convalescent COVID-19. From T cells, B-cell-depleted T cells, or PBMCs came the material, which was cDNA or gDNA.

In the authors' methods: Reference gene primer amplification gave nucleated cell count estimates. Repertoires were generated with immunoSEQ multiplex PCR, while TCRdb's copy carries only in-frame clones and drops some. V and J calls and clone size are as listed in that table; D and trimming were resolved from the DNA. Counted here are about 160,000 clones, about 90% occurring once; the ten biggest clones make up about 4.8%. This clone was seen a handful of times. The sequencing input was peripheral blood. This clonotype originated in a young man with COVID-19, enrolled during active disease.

CDR3 nucleotide sequence: TGTGCCAGCAGTTTATTTGGTTCTGGACAGGATGAAGCTTTCTTT. Translating gives CASSLFGSGQDEAFF. This sequence joins TRBV28 and TRBJ1-1; 7 bases fit TRBD1. V lost 1 base, J lost 7 bases, and 9 bases stayed unmatched. This CDR3 spans 15 amino acids. Germline V gives CDR1 MDHEN, CDR2 SYDVKM. Filled out from reference TRBV28 and TRBJ1-1, the complete variable domain reads DVKVTQSSRYLVKRTGEKVFLECVQDMDHENMFWYRQDPGLGLRLIYFSYDVKMKEKGDIPEGYSVSREKKERFSLILESASTNQTSMYLCASSLFGSGQDEAFFGQGTRLTVV.